The 11 T cell receptor beta chains below were found in one sample sequenced in a study of T cells in Graves' hyperthyroidism and ophthalmopathy. RNA transcripts were the template for amplifying TCR beta CDR3 regions. HTBI primers were the set used in a first-round RT-PCR of the TCR CDR3. Each CDR3 protein gets one entry after TCRdb re-called the multiplex PCR reads with MiXCR. The sample includes about 210,000 distinct CDR3 sequences, 15% to 20% seen only once; the top ten take 50%. Sequenced material: blood. The source of these receptors is a man in his fifties with Graves' hyperthyroidism.

The chain links TRBV27 to TRBJ1-6; D gene ambiguous. Germline-derived CDR1 and CDR2 are MNHEY and SMNVEV (reference sequence). V was clipped by 4 bases and J by 1 base, with 11 bases between them. The CDR3 runs to 16 residues. CDR3 coding DNA: TGTGCCAGCAGTTCCTATCTAAGGTCCTATAATTCACCCCTCCACTTT. It yields the protein CASSSYLRSYNSPLHF.

This clonotype has more than one count but fewer than ten. The chain uses TRBV7-9 and TRBJ1-5; 7 bases are a match to TRBD1. With 5 bases clipped from V and 1 base from J, the junction kept 8 bases outside the gene matches. Germline CDR1 and CDR2: SEHNR and FQNEAQ (reference sequence). The CDR3 sequence is 16 residues long. The CDR3 region has the DNA TGTGCCAGCAGCGAATGGCCAGGGGGAAGCAATCAGCCCCAGCATTTT. Translation gives CASSEWPGGSNQPQHF.

The sample holds a few counts of this clonotype. This may come from a read error, since a much larger clone is one base off. This chain uses TRBV2 with TRBJ2-7; perhaps TRBD1 as D (6 bases). The CDR3 is 13 residues long. V was trimmed by 8 bases and J by 2 bases, leaving 13 bases between them. Looked up from germline, CDR1 is SNHLY and CDR2 is FYNNEI. Here the CDR3 reads CASGGRPPYEQYF. The CDR3 nucleotides are TGTGCCAGCGGGGGCAGGCCACCCTACGAGCAGTACTTC.

This clonotype has ten or more counts. The chain is built from TRBV27 and TRBJ2-7, with 13 bases aligning to TRBD2. The CDR3 extends over 17 amino acids. The J segment lost 2 bases and the V segment lost 6 bases, leaving 10 bases of the junction unmatched. Per the germline V gene, CDR1 is MNHEY and CDR2 is SMNVEV (reference sequence). Here the CDR3 reads CASSPSLTSGRTYEQYF. CDR3 coding DNA: TGTGCCAGCAGCCCCTCGCTGACTAGCGGGAGGACCTACGAGCAGTACTTC.

In regard to this clonotype: Mismatch with germline at one junction end may stem from a read error. The genes are TRBV27 and TRBJ2-3, with D possibly being TRBD1 (6 bases). The V gene's germline CDR1 is MNHEY and CDR2 SMNVEV (reference sequence). This CDR3 contains 15 residues. The CDR3: CASSPDRGSTETQYF. The CDR3 DNA reads as TGTGCCAGCAGCCCGGACAGAGGCAGCACAGAAACGCAGTATTTT.

J is TRBJ1-5 and V is TRBV30; no definite D call. This CDR3 is 13 amino acids long. CDR1 GTSNPN and CDR2 SVGIG come from the germline V gene (reference sequence). V was pared by 0 bases and J by 2 bases, with 5 bases between. DNA of the CDR3: TGTGCCTGGAGTGTAAACCGCAATCAGCCCCAGCATTTT. This gives the protein CAWSVNRNQPQHF.

The sample holds a few counts of this clonotype. This rearrangement joins TRBV6-2 or TRBV6-3 to TRBJ2-7; TRBD2 matches 7 bases. The J segment lost 0 bases and the V segment lost 6 bases, leaving 5 bases of the junction unmatched. Per the germline V gene, CDR1 is MNHEY and CDR2 is SVGEGT. CDR3 length equals 14 residues. The chain's CDR3 is CASRRDYLSYEQYF. CDR3 coding DNA: TGTGCCAGCAGAAGGGACTACCTCTCCTACGAGCAGTACTTC.

In its sample, this clonotype was seen many times. The chain carries TRBV30 and TRBJ1-2; weak D call: TRBD1 (5 bases). Germline CDR1 and CDR2: GTSNPN and SVGIG (reference sequence). There are 11 residues in the CDR3. V lost 5 bases and J lost 8, with 12 bases in between. The DNA for the CDR3 is TGTGCCTGGGAGTACCGGGGCGGCTACACCTTC. It yields the protein CAWEYRGGYTF. Full variable domain (missing parts from reference TRBV30 and TRBJ1-2): SQTIHQWPATLVQPVGSPLSLECTVEGTSNPNLYWYRQAAGRGLQLLFYSVGIGQISSEVPQNLSASRPQDRQFILSSKKLLLSDSGFYLCAWEYRGGYTFGSGTRLTVV.

This clonotype showed up just a few times. This chain joins TRBV20-1 and TRBJ2-1; D might be TRBD1 (6 bases). V was shortened by 3 bases and J by 5 bases, with 14 bases between the two germline ends. CDR1 DFQATT and CDR2 SNEGSKA come from the germline V gene (reference sequence). CDR3 length: 14 amino acids. CDR3 protein: CSARDSRGNNEQFF. The CDR3 DNA is TGCAGTGCTAGGGACAGTCGAGGGAACAATGAGCAGTTCTTC.

The V and J genes are TRBV5-1 and TRBJ2-5, with TRBD2 matching over 7 bases. V dropped 0 bases and J dropped 7; count of bases not matched to a gene: 9. Germline CDR1 is SGHRS and CDR2 is YFSETQ. The length of the CDR3 is 15 residues. The CDR3 loop is CASSLAVAGEGTQYF. The CDR3 coding sequence is TGCGCCAGCAGCTTGGCGGTTGCGGGAGAGGGGACCCAGTACTTC.

A remark on this clonotype: A much larger clone lies a single base off, so this may be a read error. The chain uses TRBV11-3 and TRBJ2-2; 9 bases fit TRBD1. The J segment lost 4 bases and the V segment lost 5 bases, leaving 5 bases of the junction unmatched. Germline assignment: CDR1 SGHNT and CDR2 YENEEA. The CDR3 is 15 residues long. The CDR3 nucleotides read TGTGCCAGCAGCACAGGACAGGGGTCCACCGGGGAGCTGTTTTTT. It encodes CASSTGQGSTGELFF.